These T cell receptor beta chains were read from a single sample in a study of human T cells and chemical hapten exposure. TCRdb processed the RACE reads anew with MiXCR; each CDR3 protein has one entry. Of approximately 350,000 distinct CDR3 sequences listed, roughly 6.9% are singletons. The material sequenced was whole blood, taken in connection with sensitization to the hapten diphenylcyclopropenone (DPC). The receptor set was obtained from a woman younger than 30 with alopecia areata. Some clones in this sample may be carry-over from other donors' samples. The CDR3 runs from the conserved cysteine through the conserved F or W. The D gene is left open where the match is weak. Clone size is stated in some rows and not others, as once, few, many or a class when expanded.

NA TRBJ1-1 NA TRBV6-5 CASSYSPTPRTEAFF TGTGCCAGCAGTTACTCTCCGACCCCGCGGACTGAAGCTTTCTTT
few TRBJ1-1 NA TRBV11-2 CASSPTTNTEAFF TGTGCCAGCAGCCCGACAACGAACACTGAAGCTTTCTTT
NA TRBJ2-5 NA TRBV28 CASTVGGNQETQYF TGTGCCAGCACCGTCGGCGGTAACCAAGAGACCCAGTACTTC
few TRBJ2-1 NA TRBV5-1 CASSFSGALYNEQFF TGCGCCAGCAGCTTTTCGGGGGCCCTTTACAATGAGCAGTTCTTC
many TRBJ2-7 TRBD1 TRBV4-2 CARPEAGGVVWDEQYF TGTGCCCGACCCGAGGCAGGGGGTGTTGTTTGGGACGAGCAGTACTTC
many TRBJ1-5 NA TRBV12-3/TRBV12-4 CASSLGGAGNQPQHF TGTGCCAGCAGTTTAGGGGGCGCGGGCAATCAGCCCCAGCATTTT
few TRBJ1-1 TRBD1 TRBV20-1 CSARDSGAGGPGTEAFF TGCAGTGCTAGAGATAGCGGAGCAGGGGGTCCAGGCACTGAAGCTTTCTTT
NA TRBJ2-5 NA TRBV10-3 CAISESGRETQYF TGTGCCATCAGTGAGTCAGGGCGTGAGACCCAGTACTTC
many TRBJ1-1 TRBD1 TRBV16 CASSQNGQGEAFF TGTGCCAGCAGCCAAAACGGACAGGGTGAAGCTTTCTTT
many TRBJ2-7 NA TRBV20-1 CSASDSRRSYEQYF TGCAGTGCTTCGGACAGCCGTCGCTCCTACGAGCAGTACTTC
NA TRBJ2-1 NA TRBV6-2/TRBV6-3 CASSYLLERNEQFF TGTGCCAGCAGTTACTTATTAGAGCGGAATGAGCAGTTCTTC
few TRBJ2-7 NA TRBV7-2 CASSRQRYEQYF TGTGCCAGCAGCCGACAGCGGTACGAGCAGTACTTC
few TRBJ1-5 NA TRBV19 CASSIDNRSNQPQHF TGTGCCAGTAGTATAGATAACCGGTCAAATCAGCCCCAGCATTTT
NA TRBJ1-6 NA TRBV12-3/TRBV12-4 CASSSAGSNNSPLHF TGTGCCAGCAGTTCGGCAGGGAGTAATAATTCACCCCTCCACTTT
NA TRBJ1-5 NA TRBV7-8 CASSLLSISNQPQHF TGTGCCAGCAGCTTATTATCGATTAGCAATCAGCCCCAGCATTTT